This T cell receptor beta chain was observed in a study of T cell responses to AZD1222 COVID-19 vaccine. The V segment lost 4 bases and the J segment 2 bases; nucleotides outside the gene matches: 7. Germline CDR1 is SGHVS and CDR2 is FNYEAQ. This CDR3 comprises 15 residues. Some clones are missing from TCRdb's copy, which holds only in-frame ones; the method was immunoSEQ multiplex PCR. Of 110,000 or so clones listed, 91% are singletons. The clonotype comes from an adult in good health. Specimen: peripheral blood, collected on day 0 of AZD1222 vaccination. J is TRBJ2-5 and V is TRBV7-6; 7 positions agree with TRBD1. The CDR3 spells CASSSTGTDQETQYF. DNA for the CDR3: TGTGCCAGCAGCTCTACCGGGACAGATCAAGAGACCCAGTACTTC.